A selection of T cell receptor beta chains follows, all from one sample in a study of CD8 T cells in Susac syndrome. A single record per CDR3 protein comes from TCRdb applying MiXCR to the immunoSEQ multiplex PCR reads. The sample holds 95,000 to 150,000 distinct CDR3 sequences, 90% to 95% seen once. Sample: CD8+ T cells from PBMCs. Receptor source: a human donor with Susac syndrome. Each CDR3 is given with its conserved first and last residue. D genes are given only for firm matches. Size is omitted from some rows. Given values are once, few, many or a class for expanded clones.

>TRBV7-7|TRBJ2-3|few|TRBD1
CASSPGGADTQYF
TGTGCTAGCAGCCCAGGGGGCGCAGATACGCAGTATTTT
>TRBV9|TRBJ2-7|NA|NA
CASSVESSPYEQYF
TGTGCCAGCAGCGTAGAATCAAGTCCCTACGAGCAGTACTTC
>TRBV9|TRBJ2-7|NA|TRBD2
CASSVAGGQQYF
TGTGCCAGCAGCGTGGCGGGGGGCCAGCAGTACTTC
>TRBV12-3/TRBV12-4|TRBJ2-1|NA|NA
CASSLGRTDNEQFF
TGTGCCAGCAGTCTGGGGCGTACCGACAATGAGCAGTTCTTC
>TRBV20-1|TRBJ2-7|NA|NA
CSARLAGRALSYEQYF
TGCAGTGCTAGATTGGCCGGCAGGGCGTTATCCTACGAGCAGTACTTC
>TRBV2|TRBJ2-1|NA|TRBD2
CAASGTSYNEQFF
TGTGCCGCCAGCGGGACCTCCTACAATGAGCAGTTCTTC
>TRBV9|TRBJ2-7|NA|TRBD1
CASSPSGTDAPYEQYF
TGTGCCAGCAGCCCCTCCGGGACAGACGCACCCTACGAGCAGTACTTC
>TRBV18|TRBJ2-7|NA|NA
CASSPRQAHEQYF
TGTGCCAGCTCACCACGCCAGGCCCACGAGCAGTACTTC
>TRBV7-8|TRBJ2-2|NA|TRBD1
CASSPQTGTGELFF
TGTGCCAGCAGCCCCCAGACAGGGACCGGGGAGCTGTTTTTT
>TRBV20-1|TRBJ2-1|NA|NA
CSASAPGTRDNEQFF
TGCAGTGCTAGCGCCCCCGGGACTCGCGACAATGAGCAGTTCTTC
>TRBV6-5|TRBJ2-5|once|NA
CASSYLIPGRLQETQYF
TGTGCCAGCAGTTACCTTATTCCGGGACGGCTCCAAGAGACCCAGTACTTC
>TRBV25-1|TRBJ1-1|NA|NA
CASSELGGNTEAFF
TGTGCCAGCAGTGAATTGGGAGGGAACACTGAAGCTTTCTTT
>TRBV30|TRBJ1-6|once|NA
CAWKDVARMNSYNSPLHF
TGTGCCTGGAAAGACGTGGCCAGGATGAACTCCTATAATTCACCCCTCCACTTT
>TRBV12-3/TRBV12-4|TRBJ1-2|NA|TRBD1
CASSSRTGGSYGYTF
TGTGCCAGCAGTTCCCGGACAGGGGGTTCCTATGGCTACACCTTC